The following is a T cell receptor beta chain sequence with its context. What it recognizes is unknown. CDR1 is MNHEY, CDR2 SVGAGI, per germline. V shed 5 bases and J shed 10 bases, with 11 bases lying between them. CDR3 length: 11 residues. This sample is part of a study of OX40 agonist ivuxolimab in advanced cancers. Study details: The patients received ivuxolimab by intravenous route every 2 weeks at 0.01 to 10 mg/kg.

Only in-frame clones appear in the TCRdb table, and some are missing; sequencing was by immunoSEQ multiplex PCR. The repertoire holds some 80,000 clones, with approximately 85% as singletons. Study results and limitations: Dose levels from 0.1 to 3.0 mg/kg saw CD4+ and CD8+ blood T cells expand clonally by week 6. The average count of expanded clones was higher among CD8+ T cells than among CD4+.

The chain combines TRBV6-5 with TRBJ2-5, with D perhaps matching TRBD2 (5 bases). This sequence was found in an adult with an advanced solid tumor such as melanoma, head and neck, liver or kidney cancer. The material sequenced was CD4+ or CD8+ T cells sorted from blood, taken in a trial of the OX40 agonist ivuxolimab. CDR3 in DNA: TGTGCCAGCAGTAGAGAGAGGGTCCAGTACTTC. Translation gives CASSRERVQYF.